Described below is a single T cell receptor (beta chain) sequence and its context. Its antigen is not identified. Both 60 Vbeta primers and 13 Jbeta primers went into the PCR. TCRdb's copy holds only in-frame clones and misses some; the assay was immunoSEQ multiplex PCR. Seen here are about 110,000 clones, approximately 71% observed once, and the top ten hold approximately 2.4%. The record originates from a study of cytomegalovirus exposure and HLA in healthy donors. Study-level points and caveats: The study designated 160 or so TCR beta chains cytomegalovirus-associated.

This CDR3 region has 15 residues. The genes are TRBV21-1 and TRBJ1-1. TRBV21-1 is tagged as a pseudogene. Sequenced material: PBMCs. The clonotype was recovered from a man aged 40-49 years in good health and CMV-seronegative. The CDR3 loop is CASRSRRDGNTEAFF. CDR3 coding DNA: TGTGCCAGCAGATCCAGGAGGGATGGGAACACTGAAGCTTTCTTT.